This is a list of T cell receptor beta chains from one sample in a study of blood T cell repertoires in COVID-19. Only in-frame clones appear in the TCRdb table, and some are missing; sequencing was by immunoSEQ multiplex PCR. The sample has over 150,000 clones; around four fifths are singletons. Sequences were obtained from peripheral blood. The receptors here all came from a woman older than 75 with COVID-19, enrolled during active disease. Each CDR3 is given with its conserved first and last residue. Each record gives: J gene, D gene, V gene, clone size, CDR3 protein, CDR3 DNA. A D gene is named only where the DNA matches it firmly. Clone size is given for some rows only: seen once, a few or many times, or a class if the clone is expanded.

j_call: TRBJ1-1; d_call: NA; v_call: TRBV30; clone_size: NA; cdr3_aa: CAWSGGGNTEAFF; cdr3_nt: TGTGCCTGGAGTGGCGGGGGGAACACTGAAGCTTTCTTT
j_call: TRBJ2-3; d_call: NA; v_call: TRBV5-1; clone_size: NA; cdr3_aa: CASSPGLITDTQYF; cdr3_nt: TGCGCCAGCAGCCCGGGACTGATCACAGATACGCAGTATTTT
j_call: TRBJ1-5; d_call: TRBD1; v_call: TRBV2; clone_size: few; cdr3_aa: CASTWTGVGQPQHF; cdr3_nt: TGTGCCAGCACCTGGACAGGGGTTGGTCAGCCCCAGCATTTT
j_call: TRBJ2-1; d_call: NA; v_call: TRBV19; clone_size: NA; cdr3_aa: CASSAGIVRNEQFF; cdr3_nt: TGTGCCAGTAGTGCGGGCATTGTTCGGAATGAGCAGTTCTTC
j_call: TRBJ2-3; d_call: TRBD2; v_call: TRBV29-1; clone_size: NA; cdr3_aa: CSLVGGATDTQYF; cdr3_nt: TGCAGCCTTGTCGGGGGGGCTACAGATACGCAGTATTTT
j_call: TRBJ2-2; d_call: NA; v_call: TRBV4-3; clone_size: NA; cdr3_aa: CASSQEGQNTGELFF; cdr3_nt: TGCGCCAGCAGCCAAGAGGGCCAGAACACCGGGGAGCTGTTTTTT
j_call: TRBJ2-1; d_call: NA; v_call: TRBV3-1/TRBV3-2; clone_size: NA; cdr3_aa: CASSQAPSSYNEQFF; cdr3_nt: TGTGCCAGCAGCCAAGCTCCGAGCTCCTACAATGAGCAGTTCTTC
j_call: TRBJ2-7; d_call: NA; v_call: TRBV6-2/TRBV6-3; clone_size: NA; cdr3_aa: CASSTDSYYEQYF; cdr3_nt: TGTGCCAGCAGTACCGACAGCTACTACGAGCAGTACTTC
j_call: TRBJ2-2; d_call: TRBD1; v_call: TRBV4-1; clone_size: few; cdr3_aa: CASSPIMRTGMGTGELFF; cdr3_nt: TGCGCCAGCAGCCCTATTATGAGGACAGGGATGGGCACCGGGGAGCTGTTTTTT
j_call: TRBJ2-5; d_call: TRBD2; v_call: TRBV19; clone_size: NA; cdr3_aa: CASRLTSGRGYQETQYF; cdr3_nt: TGTGCCAGTAGATTGACTAGCGGGAGAGGATACCAAGAGACCCAGTACTTC
j_call: TRBJ1-3; d_call: NA; v_call: TRBV30; clone_size: NA; cdr3_aa: CAWSGSGNTIYF; cdr3_nt: TGTGCCTGGAGTGGGTCAGGGAACACCATATATTTT
j_call: TRBJ2-7; d_call: TRBD2; v_call: TRBV9; clone_size: NA; cdr3_aa: CASSVGRLAESSYEQYF; cdr3_nt: TGTGCCAGCAGCGTTGGTCGACTAGCGGAGAGCTCCTACGAGCAGTACTTC
j_call: TRBJ1-6; d_call: NA; v_call: TRBV28; clone_size: once; cdr3_aa: CASSFQGDSPLHF; cdr3_nt: TGTGCCAGCAGTTTCCAGGGTGATTCACCCCTCCACTTT
j_call: TRBJ1-1; d_call: NA; v_call: TRBV18; clone_size: NA; cdr3_aa: CASSLLAGNTEAFF; cdr3_nt: TGTGCCAGCTCACTACTCGCAGGGAACACTGAAGCTTTCTTT
j_call: TRBJ2-5; d_call: TRBD1; v_call: TRBV2; clone_size: few; cdr3_aa: CASAPGGETQYF; cdr3_nt: TGTGCCAGCGCCCCAGGGGGAGAGACCCAGTACTTC
j_call: TRBJ1-1; d_call: NA; v_call: TRBV11-2; clone_size: NA; cdr3_aa: CASSLGGNTEAFF; cdr3_nt: TGTGCCAGCAGCTTAGGCGGGAACACTGAAGCTTTCTTT
j_call: TRBJ1-5; d_call: NA; v_call: TRBV4-1; clone_size: NA; cdr3_aa: CASSQVSGVGGNQPQHF; cdr3_nt: TGCGCCAGCAGCCAAGTCTCAGGGGTCGGAGGCAATCAGCCCCAGCATTTT
j_call: TRBJ2-7; d_call: TRBD1; v_call: TRBV28; clone_size: NA; cdr3_aa: CASSATGGSYEQYF; cdr3_nt: TGTGCCAGCAGCGCGACAGGGGGCTCCTACGAGCAGTACTTC
j_call: TRBJ1-5; d_call: NA; v_call: TRBV28; clone_size: NA; cdr3_aa: CASSRRGNQPQHF; cdr3_nt: TGTGCCAGCAGTCGGCGGGGCAATCAGCCCCAGCATTTT
j_call: TRBJ2-1; d_call: TRBD2; v_call: TRBV11-3; clone_size: NA; cdr3_aa: CASSPGLAKNNEQFF; cdr3_nt: TGTGCCAGCAGCCCGGGACTAGCGAAGAACAATGAGCAGTTCTTC
j_call: TRBJ2-7; d_call: NA; v_call: TRBV5-1; clone_size: NA; cdr3_aa: CASSPDSRGTSYEQYF; cdr3_nt: TGCGCCAGCAGCCCCGACTCCCGCGGGACCTCCTACGAGCAGTACTTC
j_call: TRBJ1-1; d_call: TRBD1; v_call: TRBV5-8; clone_size: few; cdr3_aa: CASSLNTGENTEAFF; cdr3_nt: TGTGCCAGCAGCTTGAACACAGGGGAGAACACTGAAGCTTTCTTT
j_call: TRBJ2-7; d_call: TRBD1; v_call: TRBV28; clone_size: NA; cdr3_aa: CASSSPGQGLHEQYF; cdr3_nt: TGTGCCAGCAGTAGCCCGGGACAGGGGCTCCACGAGCAGTACTTC
j_call: TRBJ1-4; d_call: TRBD1; v_call: TRBV28; clone_size: NA; cdr3_aa: CASSWTGGANEKLFF; cdr3_nt: TGTGCCAGCAGTTGGACAGGGGGAGCTAATGAAAAACTGTTTTTT
j_call: TRBJ2-7; d_call: TRBD1; v_call: TRBV5-5; clone_size: NA; cdr3_aa: CASSLRAIGGTYEQYF; cdr3_nt: TGTGCCAGCAGCTTGCGGGCTATAGGGGGCACCTACGAGCAGTACTTC
j_call: TRBJ2-6; d_call: NA; v_call: TRBV12-3/TRBV12-4; clone_size: NA; cdr3_aa: CACRETGANVLTF; cdr3_nt: TGTGCCTGCCGGGAAACTGGGGCCAACGTCCTGACTTTC
j_call: TRBJ2-7; d_call: TRBD2; v_call: TRBV28; clone_size: once; cdr3_aa: CASRPPGLASYEQYF; cdr3_nt: TGTGCCAGCAGGCCCCCGGGACTAGCGTCCTACGAGCAGTACTTC
j_call: TRBJ2-7; d_call: NA; v_call: TRBV7-7; clone_size: NA; cdr3_aa: CASSLDRFGEQYF; cdr3_nt: TGTGCCAGCAGCTTAGATCGTTTCGGCGAGCAGTACTTC
j_call: TRBJ1-4; d_call: NA; v_call: TRBV9; clone_size: NA; cdr3_aa: CASSADSATNEKLFF; cdr3_nt: TGTGCCAGCAGCGCCGACAGTGCAACTAATGAAAAACTGTTTTTT
j_call: TRBJ2-1; d_call: TRBD2; v_call: TRBV28; clone_size: NA; cdr3_aa: CASSRAGLAGNSYNEQFF; cdr3_nt: TGTGCCAGCAGCCGCGCAGGACTAGCGGGCAACTCCTACAATGAGCAGTTCTTC
j_call: TRBJ2-7; d_call: NA; v_call: TRBV6-5; clone_size: once; cdr3_aa: CASSYPGKQYF; cdr3_nt: TGTGCCAGCAGTTACCCAGGGAAGCAGTACTTC
j_call: TRBJ2-7; d_call: NA; v_call: TRBV9; clone_size: NA; cdr3_aa: CASSVGGVHEQYF; cdr3_nt: TGTGCCAGCAGCGTAGGGGGGGTCCACGAGCAGTACTTC
j_call: TRBJ2-1; d_call: TRBD2; v_call: TRBV18; clone_size: NA; cdr3_aa: CASSRPGGLYNEQFF; cdr3_nt: TGTGCCAGCTCCCGTCCGGGAGGCCTGTACAATGAGCAGTTCTTC
j_call: TRBJ2-7; d_call: NA; v_call: TRBV7-8; clone_size: once; cdr3_aa: CASSYPSGGARTYEQYF; cdr3_nt: TGTGCCAGCAGTTATCCCTCGGGGGGCGCTCGGACCTACGAGCAGTACTTC
j_call: TRBJ1-2; d_call: NA; v_call: TRBV7-2; clone_size: NA; cdr3_aa: CASSLAVRVGGYTF; cdr3_nt: TGTGCCAGCAGCTTAGCGGTCAGGGTGGGCGGCTACACCTTC
j_call: TRBJ2-1; d_call: TRBD2; v_call: TRBV9; clone_size: NA; cdr3_aa: CASSVVPLLVVAGEGNEQFF; cdr3_nt: TGTGCCAGCAGCGTAGTACCCCTCCTTGTGGTAGCGGGAGAGGGGAATGAGCAGTTCTTC
j_call: TRBJ2-1; d_call: TRBD2; v_call: TRBV28; clone_size: NA; cdr3_aa: CASRKVAGGSYNEQFF; cdr3_nt: TGTGCCAGCAGGAAGGTAGCGGGAGGGTCGTACAATGAGCAGTTCTTC
j_call: TRBJ2-2; d_call: NA; v_call: TRBV5-1; clone_size: NA; cdr3_aa: CASSLSGRAGNTGELFF; cdr3_nt: TGCGCCAGCAGCTTGTCGGGGAGAGCGGGCAACACCGGGGAGCTGTTTTTT
j_call: TRBJ2-5; d_call: TRBD2; v_call: TRBV3-1/TRBV3-2; clone_size: NA; cdr3_aa: CASSQVASGGGETQYF; cdr3_nt: TGTGCCAGCAGCCAAGTGGCTAGCGGAGGAGGGGAGACCCAGTACTTC
j_call: TRBJ1-1; d_call: NA; v_call: TRBV5-4; clone_size: few; cdr3_aa: CASLGGATNTEAFF; cdr3_nt: TGTGCCAGCCTGGGGGGGGCCACAAACACTGAAGCTTTCTTT
j_call: TRBJ2-7; d_call: NA; v_call: TRBV27; clone_size: NA; cdr3_aa: CASSFRGAEQYF; cdr3_nt: TGTGCCAGCAGTTTTCGGGGTGCCGAGCAGTACTTC
j_call: TRBJ1-1; d_call: NA; v_call: TRBV9; clone_size: NA; cdr3_aa: CASSVVGGGGTEAFF; cdr3_nt: TGTGCCAGCAGCGTAGTCGGGGGTGGAGGCACTGAAGCTTTCTTT
j_call: TRBJ1-6; d_call: TRBD1; v_call: TRBV30; clone_size: NA; cdr3_aa: CAWRPRDRYSPLHF; cdr3_nt: TGTGCCTGGAGGCCCAGGGACAGATATTCACCCCTCCACTTT
j_call: TRBJ1-6; d_call: NA; v_call: TRBV5-1; clone_size: NA; cdr3_aa: CASSFCTVKHSPLHF; cdr3_nt: TGCGCCAGCAGCTTCTGTACGGTAAAACATTCACCCCTCCACTTT
j_call: TRBJ2-3; d_call: NA; v_call: TRBV7-3; clone_size: NA; cdr3_aa: CAIHDFRWVDTQYF; cdr3_nt: TGTGCCATCCACGACTTTCGTTGGGTAGATACGCAGTATTTT
j_call: TRBJ2-7; d_call: NA; v_call: TRBV10-3; clone_size: NA; cdr3_aa: CAISDGISYEQYF; cdr3_nt: TGTGCCATCAGTGACGGGATTTCCTACGAGCAGTACTTC
j_call: TRBJ2-3; d_call: NA; v_call: TRBV5-1; clone_size: few; cdr3_aa: CASSLSGATDTQYF; cdr3_nt: TGCGCCAGCAGCTTATCAGGGGCCACAGATACGCAGTATTTT